This T cell receptor (beta chain) was sequenced in a study of control samples from healthy donors and cancer patients. TCRdb's copy holds only in-frame clones and misses some; the assay was immunoSEQ multiplex PCR. This table has about 140,000 clones, more than 85% appearing once. The sequenced material came from blood. This TCR came from a woman in her twenties or thirties in good health.

CDR3 DNA sequence: TGCAGCTTTGCAGAGACCGGAGAGACCCAGTACTTC. This codes for CSFAETGETQYF. The V gene is TRBV29-1, the J gene TRBJ2-5, with D unresolved. Trimming took 8 bases from V and 4 from J, leaving 14 bases between them. Germline lookup yields CDR1 SQVTM and CDR2 ANQGSEA. The CDR3 consists of 12 residues.